This T cell receptor beta chain was sequenced for a study of T cell responses to AZD1222 COVID-19 vaccine (dated by TCRdb to the early 2020s). A note on the overall study: Because spike-specific TCR depth and breadth did not differ between the two schedules, AZD1222 recipients who got a second dose at roughly 4 weeks were pooled with those who got a second dose at roughly 12 weeks. A total of 230 or so trial participants underwent TCR sequencing, of whom roughly 210 received two doses of AZD1222 and about 25 received two doses of the MenACWY control vaccine. Enrollment into the trials was organized by age into subgroups of 18-55, 56-69 and 70-plus years, and those subgroups contained 148, 28 and 57 TCR-sequenced participants, respectively.

This clone was observed a single time. There is no known antigen for this receptor. No clone much larger than this one lies a single base away; base qualities are absent. What the time point label conveys for this sample: baseline before first vaccination. The vaccinee samples were drawn from two UK trials, COV001 and COV002, one of which was a single-blind randomized controlled phase 2/3 trial testing AZD1222 (ChAdOx1 nCoV-19) in healthy adults. For TCRbeta chain sequencing, PBMC samples were collected from trial participants at day 0 and at day 28 after the second dose. The CDR3 regions of human TCRbeta chains were subjected to immunosequencing. On the study's bioinformatics: TCRs in the repertoires were compared against a reference library of SARS-CoV-2-specific TCRs that had been generated with the MIRA antigen-specificity platform. Breadth was defined as the fraction of unique TCRs that were SARS-CoV-2-associated, and depth was defined as the fraction of total T cells that were SARS-CoV-2-associated. Each spike-specific TCR was assigned to its reactive spike region and to a CD4 or CD8 class using the MIRA data. Log10-transformed breadth and depth values were compared by one-way ANOVA with Sidak's multiple comparisons tests. TCRdb retrieved this table from immuneACCESS and kept in-frame rearrangements only. Not all clones are present; in checked studies, unresolved V genes account for under half, and no reason is known for the remainder. D and trimming come from the DNA, and the V and J calls and clone size come from that table. Here the sample has about 150,000 clones; 94% occur a single time. 1.3% of the sample comes from the top ten.

Study-level results and caveats: The 56-69-year group was small, and its depth increase did not reach significance, likely because of low power. No day 14 peak-response samples were available, so repertoires were characterized only after the peak T cell response. Participants were mostly white British and included more females than males, and it was suggested by the authors that clonal diversity may have been underestimated. Epitopes outside the regions mutated in the B.1.351 and B.1.1.7 variants were reportedly recognized by nearly half of the unique spike-specific TCRs. The vaccine-associated CD4 TCRs covered the entire spike protein, and the dominant responses fell in regions 160-218 and 743-854. After two AZD1222 doses, spike-specific TCR breadth and depth were significantly higher than at day 0 and than in MenACWY recipients. Conclusions about previously exposed vaccinees are limited, since just six AZD1222 recipients were seropositive for SARS-CoV-2 at baseline.

The sequence was collected from an adult in good health. This specimen was peripheral blood, taken on day 0 of AZD1222 vaccination.

At the DNA level, the sequence is TGTGCCAGCAGCTTACGACAGGGAGGGGGGAAACTGTTTTTT. Translation gives CASSLRQGGGKLFF. The sequence links TRBV5-6 to TRBJ1-4, with 7 bases matching TRBD1. The germline V gene yields SGHDT for CDR1 and YYEEEE for CDR2. Here V drops 2 bases and J drops 11 bases, and the junction holds 9 bases not matched to any gene. Its CDR3 holds 14 amino acids, cysteine through phenylalanine. Just CDR3 DNA is preserved here, 42 bases in frame from base 1.